This entry is about one T cell receptor (beta chain). The junction shows a germline mismatch at one end, possibly a read error. This sample's RNA came from whole unsorted tissue. More than 3 cm separated this lung sample from the edge of the tumor. The data originate from a study of tumor and adjacent non-tumor tissue in lung cancer. TCRbeta libraries were built with three rounds of nested PCR, modified from ARM-PCR. TCRdb processed the multiplex PCR reads anew with MiXCR; each CDR3 protein has one entry. The profile covers some 100,000 distinct CDR3 sequences, with approximately 60% appearing a single time and around 20% taken by the ten largest. Sample: distant non-tumor lung tissue. The sequence was collected from a man aged 30-40 years with non-small cell lung cancer.

The CDR3 reads CACSSPGGASSYEQYF. The CDR3 DNA reads TGTGCCTGCAGCTCCCCGGGCGGGGCCAGCTCCTACGAGCAGTACTTC. This chain links TRBV7-8 with TRBJ2-7; D perhaps matches TRBD2 (6 bases). The CDR3 sequence is 16 residues long. Germline V gene data show CDR1 as SGHVS and CDR2 as FQNEAQ.